This TCR beta chain appears in the sequencing data of a study of CD8+ T cells in alopecia areata. Whole-study context: At a dose of 5 to 10 mg twice daily, oral tofacitinib was given to treated patients.

The CDR3 length is 11 residues. The V and J ends lost 6 bases and 2 bases respectively, with 4 bases between them. Per germline, CDR1 MNHEY and CDR2 SVGAGI. Extracted from the samples, RNA was reverse transcribed into cDNA to serve as the sequencing template. Measured with immunoSEQ multiplex PCR; TCRdb has only the in-frame clones, and not every one. Among over 250,000 clones, around 64% were seen once, and the ten largest hold around 0.92%. General study points: Alopecia totalis/universalis scalp especially showed more expanded CD8+ clones than normal scalp. Shared TCR sequences were less clear between patients than in mice, possibly partly from HLA diversity.

This clone came up once. Its cognate antigen is unknown. A far more abundant clone sits one base away, making this likely a read error. Treatment meaning: oral pan-JAK inhibitor, 5-10 mg twice daily. Sorting separated CD4+ and CD8+ T cells out of PBMCs. The J gene is TRBJ1-1, the V gene TRBV6-5; no clear D gene. This TCR derives from a human donor with alopecia areata. The sample consisted of CD4+ T cells sorted from blood, taken around week 53, from a patient treated with tofacitinib. CDR3 region: CASSHNTEAFF. In DNA form, the CDR3 reads TGTGCCAGCAGCCACAACACTGAAGCTTTCTTT.